This T cell receptor (beta chain) was recovered during a study of Tregs in tolerant kidney transplant recipients. Study-wide points: Findings come from small patient numbers and require larger validation. This study did not directly address biological reproducibility. The most relevant donor-specific Treg TCRbeta repertoire apparently came from expansion with activated donor B cells.

Measured with immunoSEQ multiplex PCR; TCRdb has only the in-frame clones, and not every one. The sample lists some 100,000 clones; roughly nine tenths were seen once. V lost 1 base, J lost 6 bases, and 12 bases lay in between. From germline, CDR1 is SEHNR and CDR2 FQNEAQ (reference sequence). CDR3 length: 15 amino acids. CD4+CD25+CD127- Tregs, CD4+CD25- non-Tregs, CD4 and CD8 cells were sorted. As for this clone: What it binds is not known.

Specimen: CD4+ T cells from blood. This TCR came from a human donor in good health. V is TRBV7-9 and J is TRBJ1-4; maybe TRBD1 (6 bases). Here the CDR3 DNA reads TGTGCCAGCAGCTTAGGGGCAGGGGAGGATGAAAAACTGTTTTTT. Encoded protein: CASSLGAGEDEKLFF.